Listed below are T cell receptor beta chains from one sample, sequenced in a study of blood T cell repertoires in COVID-19. Clones were sequenced by immunoSEQ multiplex PCR, and TCRdb holds only the in-frame ones, with some missing. The repertoire includes around 60,000 clones, under 85% of them detected once, and roughly 3.6% sits in the top ten. The sequenced sample was peripheral blood. These receptors all come from a woman of 80 years or more with acute or convalescent COVID-19. CDR3s include the opening cysteine and the closing phenylalanine or tryptophan. Fields, in order: CDR3 DNA, CDR3 protein, V gene, clone size, J gene, D gene. A D gene is named only where the DNA matches it firmly. Size values are once, few and many counts, or a class for expanded clones, and some rows have none.

DNA: TGCGCCAGCAGCTTATCTGCGGGGGCCACAGATACGCAGTATTTT
CDR3: CASSLSAGATDTQYF
V: TRBV5-1
size: .
J: TRBJ2-3
D: .

DNA: TGTGCCAGCACCCCGGCACGGGTTAGCTCCTACGAGCAGTACTTC
CDR3: CASTPARVSSYEQYF
V: TRBV7-8
size: .
J: TRBJ2-7
D: .

DNA: TGCGCCAGCAGCCAAGGCCTAGCGAGGGGTGATACGCAGTATTTT
CDR3: CASSQGLARGDTQYF
V: TRBV4-1
size: .
J: TRBJ2-3
D: .

DNA: TGTGCCAGTAGTAACTTGGACAGCAGCAATCAGCCCCAGCATTTT
CDR3: CASSNLDSSNQPQHF
V: TRBV19
size: few
J: TRBJ1-5
D: .

DNA: TGTGCCCTCCGGACTAGCGGACGCACAGATACGCAGTATTTT
CDR3: CALRTSGRTDTQYF
V: TRBV30
size: .
J: TRBJ2-3
D: TRBD2

DNA: TGCGCCAGCAGTTACAGGGGGAGTGGCTACACCTTC
CDR3: CASSYRGSGYTF
V: TRBV5-1
size: few
J: TRBJ1-2
D: TRBD1

DNA: TGTGCCAGCAGCCGGACAGGGGGCGAAAACACTGAAGCTTTCTTT
CDR3: CASSRTGGENTEAFF
V: TRBV6-2/TRBV6-3
size: .
J: TRBJ1-1
D: TRBD1

DNA: TGTGCCAGCAGCTTAGAACTCGCGGGGATACAAGAGACCCAGTACTTC
CDR3: CASSLELAGIQETQYF
V: TRBV11-2
size: .
J: TRBJ2-5
D: .

DNA: TGCGCCAGCAGCCAAGCGGACAGTCAAGAGACCCAGTACTTC
CDR3: CASSQADSQETQYF
V: TRBV4-1
size: few
J: TRBJ2-5
D: .

DNA: TGTGCCAGCAGCCCGGACAGGAATTCACCCCTCCACTTT
CDR3: CASSPDRNSPLHF
V: TRBV6-5
size: .
J: TRBJ1-6
D: TRBD1

DNA: TGTGCCTGGAGGCTAGCGGGAGGGCGGCAAGAGACCCAGTACTTC
CDR3: CAWRLAGGRQETQYF
V: TRBV30
size: .
J: TRBJ2-5
D: TRBD2

DNA: TGTGCCAGCAGCCCCGGGACTCAGCGGTCCACCGGGGAGCTGTTTTTT
CDR3: CASSPGTQRSTGELFF
V: TRBV5-4
size: medium-sized
J: TRBJ2-2
D: .

DNA: TGTGCCAGCTCACCACCTGACAGGGCCTACGAGCAGTACTTC
CDR3: CASSPPDRAYEQYF
V: TRBV18
size: .
J: TRBJ2-7
D: TRBD1

DNA: TGTGCCAGCAGTCGATCCCACATGAGGGACATAAAAGCTTTCTTT
CDR3: CASSRSHMRDIKAFF
V: TRBV27
size: once
J: TRBJ1-1
D: .

DNA: TGTGCCAGCAGCTCCAGGACTAGCGGGAGGAATGAGCAGTTCTTC
CDR3: CASSSRTSGRNEQFF
V: TRBV11-2
size: .
J: TRBJ2-1
D: TRBD2

DNA: TGTGCCAGCAGTATCGACTTAAACTATGGCTACACCTTC
CDR3: CASSIDLNYGYTF
V: TRBV6-5
size: once
J: TRBJ1-2
D: .

DNA: TGTGCCAGCAGTACTCCACCTAGACAGGGTGGAAAACTGTTTTTT
CDR3: CASSTPPRQGGKLFF
V: TRBV27
size: few
J: TRBJ1-4
D: TRBD1

DNA: TGCGCCAGCAGCTTGACGCTCCGGGGGGTTGAAGAGCAGTTCTTC
CDR3: CASSLTLRGVEEQFF
V: TRBV5-1
size: .
J: TRBJ2-1
D: TRBD2

DNA: TGTGCCAGCAGCCCACAGGGTTTGTTTGAAGCTTTCTTT
CDR3: CASSPQGLFEAFF
V: TRBV7-8
size: .
J: TRBJ1-1
D: .

DNA: TGCGCCAGCAGCTCGACCTCGGGACAGCGGAACACTGAAGCTTTCTTT
CDR3: CASSSTSGQRNTEAFF
V: TRBV5-1
size: .
J: TRBJ1-1
D: TRBD1

DNA: TGTGCCAGCAGAACTCCGGGACAGGTCCGTGCCTACACCTTC
CDR3: CASRTPGQVRAYTF
V: TRBV27
size: .
J: TRBJ1-2
D: TRBD1

DNA: TGTGCCAGCAGCCCCACATGGGGGAGGGCAGATACGCAGTATTTT
CDR3: CASSPTWGRADTQYF
V: TRBV9
size: .
J: TRBJ2-3
D: TRBD2

DNA: TGTGCCAGTATTAGCGGGAGCTCCTACAATGAGCAGTTCTTC
CDR3: CASISGSSYNEQFF
V: TRBV19
size: .
J: TRBJ2-1
D: TRBD2

DNA: TGCAGCGTTGAAGATCCCGGGCAGGGCTCCTACAATGAGCAGTTCTTC
CDR3: CSVEDPGQGSYNEQFF
V: TRBV29-1
size: .
J: TRBJ2-1
D: .

DNA: TGTGCCATCAGTGCGGGGACCGGGGAGCTGTTTTTT
CDR3: CAISAGTGELFF
V: TRBV10-3
size: .
J: TRBJ2-2
D: .

DNA: TGTGCCAGCAGCCTCCTTTTGGCCGATACGCAGTATTTT
CDR3: CASSLLLADTQYF
V: TRBV3-1/TRBV3-2
size: .
J: TRBJ2-3
D: .

DNA: TGTGCCAGCAGCTGGACAGGGTTCGGCTACACCTTC
CDR3: CASSWTGFGYTF
V: TRBV7-9
size: few
J: TRBJ1-2
D: TRBD1

DNA: TGTGCCAGCAGCCCGGGACAGGGCAGGGGAGGGGCCAACGTCCTGACTTTC
CDR3: CASSPGQGRGGANVLTF
V: TRBV2
size: .
J: TRBJ2-6
D: TRBD1

DNA: TGTGCCAGCAGCTTGGACAGGCAATCCTATGGCTACACCTTC
CDR3: CASSLDRQSYGYTF
V: TRBV5-4
size: once
J: TRBJ1-2
D: .

DNA: TGTGCCAGCAGTAAGGGGGTCACTGAAGCTTTCTTT
CDR3: CASSKGVTEAFF
V: TRBV6-2/TRBV6-3
size: .
J: TRBJ1-1
D: .

DNA: TGTGCCAGCAGTTCTCCGTTGGCGGGGGCCTGGGGCTACACCTTC
CDR3: CASSSPLAGAWGYTF
V: TRBV27
size: once
J: TRBJ1-2
D: .

DNA: TGTGCCAGCAGCTTCACAGGGATCGACCCCTACGAGCAGTACTTC
CDR3: CASSFTGIDPYEQYF
V: TRBV11-2
size: .
J: TRBJ2-7
D: .

DNA: TGTGCCAGCAGCTTATTAGGGACTTACACAGATACGCAGTATTTT
CDR3: CASSLLGTYTDTQYF
V: TRBV7-3
size: .
J: TRBJ2-3
D: .

DNA: TGTGCCAGCAGCTTAGACGACAGGGCAAAGACTGAAGCTTTCTTT
CDR3: CASSLDDRAKTEAFF
V: TRBV11-2
size: .
J: TRBJ1-1
D: TRBD1

DNA: TGCGCCAGCAGCCGGTCTAGCGGGGGCGCGAACACCGGGGAGCTGTTTTTT
CDR3: CASSRSSGGANTGELFF
V: TRBV4-3
size: .
J: TRBJ2-2
D: TRBD2

DNA: TGTGCCAGCAGTTTAACCCTGCTAGCGGGAGCCGGGGCCAACGTCCTGACTTTC
CDR3: CASSLTLLAGAGANVLTF
V: TRBV28
size: .
J: TRBJ2-6
D: TRBD2

DNA: TGTGCCAGCAGCCGACAGCCCCGTAGCAATCAGCCCCAGCATTTT
CDR3: CASSRQPRSNQPQHF
V: TRBV5-6
size: .
J: TRBJ1-5
D: .

DNA: TGTGCCAGCAGCCTCCAGGGGGTGGCTAACTATGGCTACACCTTC
CDR3: CASSLQGVANYGYTF
V: TRBV5-6
size: .
J: TRBJ1-2
D: TRBD1

DNA: TGTGCCAGTGCGGATGCTAGCACAGATACGCAGTATTTT
CDR3: CASADASTDTQYF
V: TRBV24-1
size: .
J: TRBJ2-3
D: .

DNA: TGCGCCAGCAGCCAAGTCACAGGGGGAGGATCCTACGAGCAGTACTTC
CDR3: CASSQVTGGGSYEQYF
V: TRBV4-1
size: .
J: TRBJ2-7
D: TRBD1

DNA: TGTGCCTGGAGTGTATATGGCCAGCGAAGCTCCTACAATGAGCAGTTCTTC
CDR3: CAWSVYGQRSSYNEQFF
V: TRBV30
size: few
J: TRBJ2-1
D: .

DNA: TGTGCCAGTTCTACGGAGTGGGCAGATACGCAGTATTTT
CDR3: CASSTEWADTQYF
V: TRBV19
size: .
J: TRBJ2-3
D: .